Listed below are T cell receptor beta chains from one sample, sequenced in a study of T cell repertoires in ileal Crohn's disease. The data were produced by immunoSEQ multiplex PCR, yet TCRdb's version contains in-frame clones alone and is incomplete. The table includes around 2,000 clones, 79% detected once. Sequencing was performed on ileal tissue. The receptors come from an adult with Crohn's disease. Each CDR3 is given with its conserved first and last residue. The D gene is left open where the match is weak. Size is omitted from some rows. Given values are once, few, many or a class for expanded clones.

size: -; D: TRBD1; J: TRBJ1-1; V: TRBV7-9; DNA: TGTGCCAGCATCTCGGGCGGACAGGGAGCTGAAGCTTTCTTT; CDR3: CASISGGQGAEAFF
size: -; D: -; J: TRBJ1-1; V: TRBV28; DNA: TGTGCCAGCAGTTTTGAGGTGACTGAAGCTTTCTTT; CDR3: CASSFEVTEAFF
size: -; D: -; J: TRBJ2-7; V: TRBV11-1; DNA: TGTGCCAGCAGTCCCTGGGGGGTCCACGAGCAGTACTTC; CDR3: CASSPWGVHEQYF
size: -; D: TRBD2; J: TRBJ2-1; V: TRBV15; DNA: TGTGCCACCAGCAGATACCCCCTGGGGGGGAGCTCCTACAATGAGCAGTTCTTC; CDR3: CATSRYPLGGSSYNEQFF
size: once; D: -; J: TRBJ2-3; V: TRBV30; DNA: TGTGCCTGGGACCAGGGGATCCCTCCAGATACGCAGTATTTT; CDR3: CAWDQGIPPDTQYF
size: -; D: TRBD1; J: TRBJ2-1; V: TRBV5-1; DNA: TGCGCCAGCAGCCCCGGGACAGGGATAAACAATGAGCAGTTCTTC; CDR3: CASSPGTGINNEQFF
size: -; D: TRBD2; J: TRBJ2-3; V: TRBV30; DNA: TGTGCCTGGAGTGGATGGACTAGCGGGGGGGCAGATACGCAGTATTTT; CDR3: CAWSGWTSGGADTQYF
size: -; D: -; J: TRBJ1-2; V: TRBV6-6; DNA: TGTGCCAGCAGTTACTCGGGCAGGTACTATGGCTACACCTTC; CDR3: CASSYSGRYYGYTF
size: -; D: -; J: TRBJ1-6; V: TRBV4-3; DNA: TGCGCCAGCAGCCAAGGAAGGGCAGGGATAAGCTCCCCCCTCCACTTT; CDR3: CASSQGRAGISSPLHF
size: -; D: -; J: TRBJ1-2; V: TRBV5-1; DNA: TGCGCCAGCAGCTTGGTGCCAGGAGGCAACTATGGCTACACCTTC; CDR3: CASSLVPGGNYGYTF
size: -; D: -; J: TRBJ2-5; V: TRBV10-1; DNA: TGCGCCAGCAGTGAGGGGAGTTCGAGGGAGCAGTACTTC; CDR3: CASSEGSSREQYF
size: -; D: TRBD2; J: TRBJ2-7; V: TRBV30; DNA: TGTGCCTGGAGTGACGGGGCGGGAGAGTACGAGCAGTACTTC; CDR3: CAWSDGAGEYEQYF
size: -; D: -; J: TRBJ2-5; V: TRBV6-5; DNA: TGTGCCAGCAGACAGGGACGGGAGACCCAGTACTTC; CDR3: CASRQGRETQYF
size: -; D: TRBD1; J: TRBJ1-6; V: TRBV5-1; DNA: TGCGCCAGCAGCTTTGAGGGGACAGTGGGATCTTCCCTCCACTTT; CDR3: CASSFEGTVGSSLHF
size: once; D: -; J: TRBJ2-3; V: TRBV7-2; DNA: TGTGCCAGCAGCTCCGGGACTGGAACAGATACGCAGTATTTT; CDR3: CASSSGTGTDTQYF
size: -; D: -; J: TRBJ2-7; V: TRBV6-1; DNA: TGTGCCAGCATACTGATCCACGAGCAGTACTTC; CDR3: CASILIHEQYF
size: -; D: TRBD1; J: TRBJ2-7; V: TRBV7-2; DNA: TGTGCCAGCAGCCGAGGGACAGGGGCCTACGAGCAGTACTTC; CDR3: CASSRGTGAYEQYF
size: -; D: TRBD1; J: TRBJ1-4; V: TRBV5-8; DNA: TGTGCCAGCAGCTTGGGAGGGGGCCATGAAAAACTGTTTTTT; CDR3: CASSLGGGHEKLFF
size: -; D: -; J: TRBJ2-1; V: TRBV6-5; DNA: TGTGCCAGCAGTCTGCAGGGTGGGGGGTATAATGAGCAGTTCTTC; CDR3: CASSLQGGGYNEQFF
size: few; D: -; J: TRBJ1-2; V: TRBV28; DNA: TGTGCCAGCAGTCCGGCAGCGCAGAACTATGGCTACACCTTC; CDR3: CASSPAAQNYGYTF
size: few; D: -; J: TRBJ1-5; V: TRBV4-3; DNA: TGCGCCAGCAGCCAAGAGTGGGGGGGAGGGGAGATCAATCAGCCCCAGCATTTT; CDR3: CASSQEWGGGEINQPQHF
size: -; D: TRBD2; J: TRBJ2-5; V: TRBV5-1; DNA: TGCGCCAGCAGCCGTTCCGGGACTAGCGGGTCACAAGAGACCCAGTACTTC; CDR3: CASSRSGTSGSQETQYF
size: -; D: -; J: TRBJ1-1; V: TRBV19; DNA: TGTGCCAGTAGTATAAGACAACCCACTGAAGCTTTCTTT; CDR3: CASSIRQPTEAFF
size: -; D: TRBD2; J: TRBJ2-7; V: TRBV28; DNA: TGTGCCAGCACCCTAGCGGGAGACTCCTACGAGCAGTACTTC; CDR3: CASTLAGDSYEQYF
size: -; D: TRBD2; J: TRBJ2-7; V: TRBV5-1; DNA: TGCGCCAGCAGCTCGCCAGGTTCGGGACTAGCGTCCTACGAGCAGTACTTC; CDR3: CASSSPGSGLASYEQYF
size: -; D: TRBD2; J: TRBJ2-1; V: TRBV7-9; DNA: TGTGCCAGCAGCCCTAGACGACTAGCGGGGGCCTACAATGAGCAGTTCTTC; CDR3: CASSPRRLAGAYNEQFF
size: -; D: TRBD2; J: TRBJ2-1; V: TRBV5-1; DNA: TGCGCCAGCAGCTTCTGGACTAGCGGGGCTTCTTGGTTCTTC; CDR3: CASSFWTSGASWFF
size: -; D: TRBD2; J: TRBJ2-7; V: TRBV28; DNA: TGTGCCAGCAGTTTACCCCCCCCGGGGGGGCCGGGTGAGCAGTACTTC; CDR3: CASSLPPPGGPGEQYF
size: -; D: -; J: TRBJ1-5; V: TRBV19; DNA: TGTGCCAGTAGTATAGATCGTGGGGGAGGGCAGCCCCAGCATTTT; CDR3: CASSIDRGGGQPQHF
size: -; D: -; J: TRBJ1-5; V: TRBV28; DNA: TGTGCCAGCAGCCTTACAGGGCCCCATAGCAATCAGCCCCAGCATTTT; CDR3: CASSLTGPHSNQPQHF
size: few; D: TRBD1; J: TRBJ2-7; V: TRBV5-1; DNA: TGCGCCAGCAGCTTATTGACAGGGTCCTACGAGCAGTACTTC; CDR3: CASSLLTGSYEQYF
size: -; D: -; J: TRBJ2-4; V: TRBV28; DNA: TGTGCCTCGCGGGGAGTAGCCAAAAACATTCAGTACTTC; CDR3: CASRGVAKNIQYF
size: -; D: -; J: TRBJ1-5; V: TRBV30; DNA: TGTGCCTGGAATCGGGGGGCGCGGAATCAGCCCCAGCATTTT; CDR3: CAWNRGARNQPQHF
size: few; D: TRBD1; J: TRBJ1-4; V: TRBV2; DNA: TGTGCCAGCGGTGGACAGGGGTACGAAAAACTGTTTTTT; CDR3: CASGGQGYEKLFF
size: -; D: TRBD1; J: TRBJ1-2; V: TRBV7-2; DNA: TGTGCCAGCAGCTCATTGGGACAGGGAAGGAACTATGGCTACACCTTC; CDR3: CASSSLGQGRNYGYTF
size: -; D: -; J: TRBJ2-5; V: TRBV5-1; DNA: TGCGCCAGCAGCCCAGAGTCAGGGGCCTTCGAGACCCAGTACTTC; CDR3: CASSPESGAFETQYF
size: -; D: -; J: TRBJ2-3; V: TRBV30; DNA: TGTGCCTGGAGTGTGGGGCCACTAGCTAGCACAGATACGCAGTATTTT; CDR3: CAWSVGPLASTDTQYF
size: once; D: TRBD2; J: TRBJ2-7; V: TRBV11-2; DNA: TGTGCCAGCAGCCCCAGTCCCGGGGGGTACTACGAGCAGTACTTC; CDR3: CASSPSPGGYYEQYF
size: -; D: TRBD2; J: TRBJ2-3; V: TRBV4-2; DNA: TGTGCCAGCAGCCAAGATATAGCGGGAGGCACAGATACGCAGTATTTT; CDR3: CASSQDIAGGTDTQYF
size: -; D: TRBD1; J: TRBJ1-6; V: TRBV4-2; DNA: TGTGCCAGCAGCCAAGATAGGGGTGGGACAGGTCATAATTCACCCCTCCACTTT; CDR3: CASSQDRGGTGHNSPLHF
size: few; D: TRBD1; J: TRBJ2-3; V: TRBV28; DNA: TGTGCCAGCAGCCCAAGGACAGGGGCTAGCACAGATACGCAGTATTTT; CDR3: CASSPRTGASTDTQYF
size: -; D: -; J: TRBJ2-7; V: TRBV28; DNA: TGTGCCAGCAGTTCCGAGCGCGAGCAGTACTTC; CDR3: CASSSEREQYF
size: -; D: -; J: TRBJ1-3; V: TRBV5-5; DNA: TGTGCCAGCAGCTCAACTGGAAACACCATATATTTT; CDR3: CASSSTGNTIYF
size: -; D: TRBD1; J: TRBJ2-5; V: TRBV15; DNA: TGTGCCACCAGCAGACGACAGGGGTCTCCCCCGTGGGAGACCCAGTACTTC; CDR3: CATSRRQGSPPWETQYF
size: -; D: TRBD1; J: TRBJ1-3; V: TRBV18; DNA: TGTGCCAGCTCAGGATCCCCCGGGACAGGGTCTGGAAACACCATATATTTT; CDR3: CASSGSPGTGSGNTIYF
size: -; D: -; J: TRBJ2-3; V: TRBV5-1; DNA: TGCGCCAGCAGCTTATCAGCCTCGGCAGGGGATACGCAGTATTTT; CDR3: CASSLSASAGDTQYF
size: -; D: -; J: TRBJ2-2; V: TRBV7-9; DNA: TGTGCCAGCAGCACCTCGAGGGCTGGGGAGCTGTTTTTT; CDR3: CASSTSRAGELFF
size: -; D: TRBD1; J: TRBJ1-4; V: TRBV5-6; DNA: TGTGCCAGCAGCTTTAGGACAGGTTTAACTAATGAAAAACTGTTTTTT; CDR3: CASSFRTGLTNEKLFF
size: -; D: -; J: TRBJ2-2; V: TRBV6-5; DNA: TGTGCCAGCTCAGTCAGGGCCGGGGAGCTGTTTTTT; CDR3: CASSVRAGELFF
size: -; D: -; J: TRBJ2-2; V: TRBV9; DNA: TGTGCCAGCAGCGTAATAGCTACCGGGGAGCTGTTTTTT; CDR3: CASSVIATGELFF
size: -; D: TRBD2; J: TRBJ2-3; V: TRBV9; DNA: TGTGCCAGCAGCGTATGGGACGGGGGGACAGATACGCAGTATTTT; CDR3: CASSVWDGGTDTQYF
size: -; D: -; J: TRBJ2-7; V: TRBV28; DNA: TGTGCCAGCAGTTCTTGGACTGGGTTTCGGTACGAGCAGTACTTC; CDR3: CASSSWTGFRYEQYF
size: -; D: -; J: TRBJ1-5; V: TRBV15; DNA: TGTGCCACCAGCAGAGATCAGGGGCTGATAAGCAATCAGCCCCAGCATTTT; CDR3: CATSRDQGLISNQPQHF
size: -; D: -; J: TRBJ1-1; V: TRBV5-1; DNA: TGCGCCAGCATCTTTAGTCCAGGGAACACTGAAGCTTTCTTT; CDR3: CASIFSPGNTEAFF
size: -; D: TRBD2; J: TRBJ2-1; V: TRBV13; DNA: TGTGCCAGCAGCCCGGGACTAGCGGGTTACAATGAGCAGTTCTTC; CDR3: CASSPGLAGYNEQFF
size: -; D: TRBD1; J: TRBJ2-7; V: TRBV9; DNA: TGTGCCAGCAGCGAGAGGGACAGGGGGATCAACGAGCAGTACTTC; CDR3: CASSERDRGINEQYF
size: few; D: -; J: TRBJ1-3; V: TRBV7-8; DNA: TGTGCCAGCAGCTTGAGCGGAAACACCATATATTTT; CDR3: CASSLSGNTIYF
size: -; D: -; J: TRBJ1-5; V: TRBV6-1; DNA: TGTGCCAGCAGTGGCCGGGTGGGAGAGTACAATCAGCCCCAGCATTTT; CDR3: CASSGRVGEYNQPQHF
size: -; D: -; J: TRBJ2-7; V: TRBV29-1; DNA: TGCAGCGTTACCCGAGAGGTGTCCGATACCTACGAGCAGTACTTC; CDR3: CSVTREVSDTYEQYF
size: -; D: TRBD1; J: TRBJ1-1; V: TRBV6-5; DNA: TGTGCCAGCAGTTACTCCGACAGGGGGCTATCTGAAGCTTTCTTT; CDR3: CASSYSDRGLSEAFF